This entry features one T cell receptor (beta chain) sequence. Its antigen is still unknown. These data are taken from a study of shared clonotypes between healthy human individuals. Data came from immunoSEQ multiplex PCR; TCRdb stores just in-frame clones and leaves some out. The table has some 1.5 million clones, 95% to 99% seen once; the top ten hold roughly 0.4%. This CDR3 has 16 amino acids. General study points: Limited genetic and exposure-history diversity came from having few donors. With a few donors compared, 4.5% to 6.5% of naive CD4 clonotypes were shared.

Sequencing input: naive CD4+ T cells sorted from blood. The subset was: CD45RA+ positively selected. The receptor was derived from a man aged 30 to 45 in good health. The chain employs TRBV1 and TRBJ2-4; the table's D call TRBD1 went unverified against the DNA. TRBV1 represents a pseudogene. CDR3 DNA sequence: TGCACCAGCAGCCAAGGTCCCGGGACAGAAAAAAACATTCAGTACTTC. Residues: CTSSQGPGTEKNIQYF.